A selection of T cell receptor beta chains follows, all from one sample in a study of CD8 T cells in Susac syndrome. TCRdb redid the calling of the immunoSEQ multiplex PCR reads with MiXCR, one entry per CDR3 protein. This sample yields about 300,000 distinct CDR3 sequences, of which around 91% are seen a single time; 0.18% belongs to the top ten. The sequencing input was CD8+ T cells from PBMCs. The receptors here all came from a human donor with multiple sclerosis. CDR3s include the opening cysteine and the closing phenylalanine or tryptophan. A D gene is named only where the DNA matches it firmly. Clone size, where shown, is once, few, many, or a class for clones that have expanded.

abundance	v_gene	d_gene	j_gene	CDR3aa	CDR3nt
once	TRBV15	TRBD1	TRBJ1-5	CATSPRDRVNQPQHF	TGTGCCACCAGCCCTCGGGACAGGGTTAATCAGCCCCAGCATTTT
-	TRBV27	TRBD2	TRBJ2-1	CASSLGASGGSYNEQFF	TGTGCCAGCAGTTTAGGGGCTAGCGGGGGCTCCTACAATGAGCAGTTCTTC
-	TRBV2	-	TRBJ1-2	CASSEGQADGYTF	TGTGCCAGCAGTGAAGGGCAGGCGGATGGCTACACCTTC
-	TRBV2	TRBD2	TRBJ2-7	CASRSGGQGEQYF	TGTGCCAGCAGGTCGGGGGGGCAAGGCGAGCAGTACTTC
-	TRBV7-9	-	TRBJ1-2	CASTLGLNYGYTF	TGTGCCAGCACCTTGGGCCTCAACTATGGCTACACCTTC
-	TRBV7-3	TRBD2	TRBJ2-3	CASSLGIAGVTDTQYF	TGTGCCAGCAGCTTAGGGATAGCGGGAGTTACAGATACGCAGTATTTT
-	TRBV27	TRBD1	TRBJ1-1	CASSWGTGGTTEAFF	TGTGCCAGCAGTTGGGGGACAGGGGGGACGACTGAAGCTTTCTTT
-	TRBV6-2/TRBV6-3	-	TRBJ2-2	CASTYPPGELFF	TGTGCCAGCACCTACCCCCCCGGGGAGCTGTTTTTT
-	TRBV28	-	TRBJ2-7	CASSLWRWWALPHQRPYYEQYF	TGTGCCAGCAGTTTATGGAGGTGGTGGGCCCTCCCCCACCAAAGGCCTTATTACGAGCAGTACTTC
-	TRBV28	TRBD2	TRBJ2-5	CASSFTGGLRGETQYF	TGTGCCAGCAGTTTTACGGGAGGGCTGAGGGGAGAGACCCAGTACTTC
-	TRBV28	-	TRBJ2-7	CASSLRRDTYEQYF	TGTGCCAGCAGTTTACGGCGGGACACCTACGAGCAGTACTTC
-	TRBV12-3/TRBV12-4	TRBD2	TRBJ2-1	CASSFEGLEGEQFF	TGTGCCAGCAGTTTTGAGGGACTAGAGGGTGAGCAGTTCTTC
-	TRBV15	-	TRBJ2-1	CATSGYYNEQFF	TGTGCCACCAGCGGGTACTACAATGAGCAGTTCTTC
-	TRBV25-1	TRBD1	TRBJ1-5	CASSESADRGKYGNQPQHF	TGTGCCAGCAGTGAATCCGCCGACAGGGGGAAATATGGCAATCAGCCCCAGCATTTT
-	TRBV19	-	TRBJ2-1	CASTPAERSYEQFF	TGTGCCAGTACTCCAGCGGAGCGGTCCTATGAGCAGTTCTTC
-	TRBV20-1	TRBD1	TRBJ1-5	CSASPGGGYNQPQHF	TGCAGTGCTAGCCCAGGGGGAGGTTACAATCAGCCCCAGCATTTT
once	TRBV27	-	TRBJ2-7	CASRSGHPGQYF	TGTGCCAGCAGATCTGGACATCCCGGGCAGTACTTC
-	TRBV4-3	-	TRBJ2-7	CASSQDRASGYEQYF	TGCGCCAGCAGCCAAGATCGGGCGAGCGGGTACGAGCAGTACTTC
-	TRBV27	TRBD2	TRBJ2-7	CASSSGRAVYEQYF	TGTGCCAGCAGTAGCGGGAGGGCCGTATACGAGCAGTACTTC
-	TRBV2	TRBD2	TRBJ2-5	CASRRTSGTGETQYF	TGTGCCAGCCGACGGACTAGCGGCACGGGGGAGACCCAGTACTTC
-	TRBV4-3	-	TRBJ2-2	CASSQDLTGRGTGELFF	TGCGCCAGCAGCCAAGATTTAACAGGGCGAGGCACCGGGGAGCTGTTTTTT
once	TRBV7-9	-	TRBJ1-2	CASSSNERLFDYGYTF	TGTGCCAGCAGCTCGAACGAGAGATTATTCGACTATGGCTACACCTTC
-	TRBV7-3	TRBD2	TRBJ2-1	CASSLTVAGGLNEQFF	TGTGCCAGCAGCTTAACGGTAGCGGGGGGATTAAATGAGCAGTTCTTC
-	TRBV6-1	TRBD2	TRBJ2-1	CASRTIAGLSYNEQFF	TGTGCCAGCAGAACCATAGCGGGGCTCTCCTACAATGAGCAGTTCTTC
-	TRBV19	-	TRBJ2-2	CASSISGAGELFF	TGTGCCAGTAGTATTTCGGGGGCCGGGGAGCTGTTTTTT
-	TRBV6-5	TRBD1	TRBJ1-4	CASSYSTGETNEKLFF	TGTGCCAGCAGTTACTCGACAGGGGAAACTAATGAAAAACTGTTTTTT
-	TRBV28	-	TRBJ1-2	CASSLRLTGGYTF	TGTGCCAGCAGTTTGCGGCTGACCGGTGGCTACACCTTC
-	TRBV7-2	-	TRBJ1-1	CASTLLARATPNTEAFF	TGTGCCAGCACCCTCTTGGCGAGAGCGACCCCGAACACTGAAGCTTTCTTT
-	TRBV4-2	-	TRBJ1-2	CASSQGPGAVNYGYTF	TGTGCCAGCAGCCAGGGACCGGGGGCAGTTAACTATGGCTACACCTTC
-	TRBV7-2	-	TRBJ2-1	CASSPGFPGNEQFF	TGTGCCAGCAGTCCGGGCTTCCCGGGCAATGAGCAGTTCTTC
-	TRBV7-9	-	TRBJ2-1	CASSPSGRGVGEQFF	TGTGCCAGCAGCCCGAGCGGCAGGGGCGTTGGTGAGCAGTTCTTC
many	TRBV7-3	-	TRBJ1-2	CASSLSPASGYTF	TGTGCCAGCAGCTTATCCCCCGCGAGTGGCTACACCTTC
-	TRBV4-3	-	TRBJ1-2	CASSQAAGMTGYTF	TGCGCCAGCAGCCAAGCTGCAGGGATGACGGGCTACACCTTC
-	TRBV6-6	-	TRBJ1-2	CASSYLQASDGYTF	TGTGCCAGCAGTTACCTACAGGCTTCCGATGGCTACACCTTC
-	TRBV27	TRBD2	TRBJ2-3	CASSLIHAAGAWTDTQYF	TGTGCCAGCAGTTTAATCCACGCAGCGGGAGCGTGGACAGATACGCAGTATTTT
-	TRBV19	TRBD2	TRBJ2-1	CASQITAGWFNEQFF	TGTGCCAGCCAGATTACAGCGGGATGGTTCAATGAGCAGTTCTTC
-	TRBV28	-	TRBJ2-3	CASSLRGLTDTQYF	TGTGCCAGCAGTTTAAGGGGACTCACAGATACGCAGTATTTT
-	TRBV27	TRBD2	TRBJ2-1	CASTSGTSNNEQFF	TGTGCCAGCACGTCCGGGACTAGCAACAATGAGCAGTTCTTC
-	TRBV20-1	TRBD1	TRBJ2-2	CSARVPGQDTGELFF	TGCAGTGCTAGAGTCCCGGGACAGGACACCGGGGAGCTGTTTTTT
-	TRBV20-1	-	TRBJ2-3	CSDSGLADTQYF	TGCAGTGATAGTGGACTCGCCGATACGCAGTATTTT
once	TRBV28	-	TRBJ2-1	CASSALQGFHNEQFF	TGTGCCAGCAGTGCCCTTCAGGGATTCCACAATGAGCAGTTCTTC
-	TRBV4-1	-	TRBJ1-6	CASSSGTGWESPLHF	TGCGCCAGCAGCTCTGGGACGGGCTGGGAGTCACCCCTCCACTTT
-	TRBV6-2/TRBV6-3	-	TRBJ2-7	CASSLRDENYEQYF	TGTGCCAGCAGTCTACGGGACGAGAACTACGAGCAGTACTTC
once	TRBV5-1	TRBD2	TRBJ2-3	CASSRSRAGGHTDTQYF	TGCGCCAGCAGCCGGTCTAGAGCGGGAGGCCACACAGATACGCAGTATTTT
-	TRBV28	-	TRBJ1-5	CASSGSGRNQPQHF	TGTGCCAGCAGTGGTTCAGGCCGCAATCAGCCCCAGCATTTT
-	TRBV29-1	-	TRBJ2-7	CSVGIVAVSYEQYF	TGCAGCGTTGGGATCGTGGCAGTCTCCTACGAGCAGTACTTC
-	TRBV13	-	TRBJ1-2	CASSHVSQAYGYTF	TGTGCCAGCAGCCACGTATCACAAGCGTATGGCTACACCTTC
-	TRBV6-5	-	TRBJ1-5	CASSPHGGPSAQHF	TGTGCCAGCAGTCCCCACGGAGGGCCATCGGCCCAGCATTTT
once	TRBV28	TRBD2	TRBJ2-1	CASSSPGLATNEQFF	TGTGCCAGCAGTTCACCGGGACTAGCCACCAATGAGCAGTTCTTC